The sequence of this T cell receptor beta chain was determined in a study of blood T cell repertoires in COVID-19. The overall study: PBMCs, B-cell-depleted T cells, or T cells were the source of the cDNA or gDNA that made up the material.

Source study methods: For nucleated cells, counts were estimated from reference gene primer amplification. Produced via immunoSEQ multiplex PCR; TCRdb's table is partial and in-frame only. V and J calls and clone size are copied from that table; D and trimming were computed from the DNA. This table holds roughly 250,000 clones, 75% to 85% found once. Sequencing used peripheral blood. The TCR sequence derives from a human donor in a cohort sampled during active COVID-19.

As DNA, the CDR3 is TGTGCCAGCAGCTTGGTAGCAGGGGGCGGTCAGCCCCAGCATTTT. This sequence encodes CASSLVAGGGQPQHF. V and J are TRBV5-6 and TRBJ1-5; 8 bases map to TRBD1. After removal of 0 bases from V and 6 bases from J, the junction contained 5 bases not matched to a gene. Germline V lookup: CDR1 SGHDT, CDR2 YYEEEE. The CDR3 length is 15 residues.